Sequencing of this T cell receptor (beta chain) was carried out in a study of control samples from healthy donors and cancer patients. CDR3 length: 14 residues. V lost 4 bases and J lost 2, with 11 bases in between. Germline V gene sequence: CDR1 MDHEN, CDR2 SYDVKM. Assay used: immunoSEQ multiplex PCR; TCRdb lists only in-frame clones, some missing. The repertoire has fewer than 150,000 clones, around 90% of them found once; the top ten carry more than 6.5%. This chain connects TRBV28 to TRBJ1-2, with D maybe TRBD1 (5 bases). The clonotype comes from a man aged 18 to 35 in good health. Source material: blood. CDR3 nucleotides: TGTGCCAGCAGTTGGGGGACGTCCAACTATGGCTACACCTTC. This sequence encodes CASSWGTSNYGYTF.